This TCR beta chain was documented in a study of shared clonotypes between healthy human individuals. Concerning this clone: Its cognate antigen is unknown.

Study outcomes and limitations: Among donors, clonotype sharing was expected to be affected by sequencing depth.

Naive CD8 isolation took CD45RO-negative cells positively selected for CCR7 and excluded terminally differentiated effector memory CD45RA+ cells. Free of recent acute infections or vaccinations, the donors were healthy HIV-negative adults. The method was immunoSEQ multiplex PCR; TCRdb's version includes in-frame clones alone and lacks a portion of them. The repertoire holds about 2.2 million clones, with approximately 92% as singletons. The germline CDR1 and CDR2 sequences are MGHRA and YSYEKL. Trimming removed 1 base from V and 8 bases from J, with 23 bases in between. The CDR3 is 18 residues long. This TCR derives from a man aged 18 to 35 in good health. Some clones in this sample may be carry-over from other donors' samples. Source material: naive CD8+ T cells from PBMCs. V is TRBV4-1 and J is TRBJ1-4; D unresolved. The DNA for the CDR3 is TGCGCCAGCAGCCAAGTTTCCCTTTCCCGACACCCCCTCGAAAAACTGTTTTTT. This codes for CASSQVSLSRHPLEKLFF.